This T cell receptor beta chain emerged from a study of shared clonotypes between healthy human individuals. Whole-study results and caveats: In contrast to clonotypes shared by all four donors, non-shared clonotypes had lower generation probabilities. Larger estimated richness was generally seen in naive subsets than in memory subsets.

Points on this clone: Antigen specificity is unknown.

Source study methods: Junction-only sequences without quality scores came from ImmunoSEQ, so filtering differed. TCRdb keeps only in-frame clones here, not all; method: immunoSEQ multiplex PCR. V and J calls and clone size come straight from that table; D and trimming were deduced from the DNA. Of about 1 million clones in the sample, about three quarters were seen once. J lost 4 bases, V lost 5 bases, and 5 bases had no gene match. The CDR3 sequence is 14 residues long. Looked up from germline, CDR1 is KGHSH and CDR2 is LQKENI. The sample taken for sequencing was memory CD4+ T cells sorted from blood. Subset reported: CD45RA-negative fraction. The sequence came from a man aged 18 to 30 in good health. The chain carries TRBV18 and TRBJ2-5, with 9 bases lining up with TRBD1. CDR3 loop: CASSGRQGGETQYF. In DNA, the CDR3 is TGTGCCAGCTCAGGACGACAGGGGGGAGAGACCCAGTACTTC. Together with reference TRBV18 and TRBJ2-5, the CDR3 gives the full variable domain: NAGVMQNPRHLVRRRGQEARLRCSPMKGHSHVYWYRQLPEEGLKFMVYLQKENIIDESGMPKERFSAEFPKEGPSILRIQQVVRGDSAAYFCASSGRQGGETQYFGPGTRLLVL.